This section outlines one TCR beta chain sequence together with its context. Here immunoSEQ multiplex PCR was the method, and the copy in TCRdb shows in-frame clones only, minus some. The profile shows around 15,000 clones, approximately 74% of them singletons. This entry belongs to a study of somatic mutations in cytotoxic T cells in rheumatoid arthritis. CDR3 size: 12 residues. V was cut by 4 bases and J by 1 base, with 5 bases left in between. Germline V lookup: CDR1 PRHDT, CDR2 FYEKMQ (reference sequence). Flow cytometry was used to check the purity of CD4+ and CD8+ cells, which had been isolated by positive magnetic bead selection.

The clonotype comes from an adult with rheumatoid arthritis. Sequenced material: CD8+ T cells sorted from blood. V and J are TRBV13 and TRBJ2-7; D unresolved. The CDR3 sequence: CASSSYSYEQYF. The DNA for the CDR3 is TGTGCCAGCAGCTCCTATTCCTACGAGCAGTACTTC.